The source of this T cell receptor (beta chain) is a study of T cells after yellow fever vaccination. Study outcomes and limitations: Abundant clonotypes from the bulk population could get into FACS-sorted repertoires as contaminants. Clones from primary vaccination mostly reappeared after the booster (around 96% CD4, approximately 86% CD8).

This CDR3 comprises 14 residues. The junction had 10 bases not matched to a gene; V was cut back by 6 bases and J by 6 bases. This clonotype was counted only a few times. Its antigen is not identified. One entry per CDR3 protein, called by TCRdb with MiXCR from the 5' RACE reads. Of more than 450,000 distinct CDR3 sequences in the sample, around a fifth were seen once. Sequences were derived from PBMCs, sampled approximately 22 days after the first yellow fever vaccination. This receptor was obtained from a man aged 18 to 29 who received the YFV17D yellow fever vaccine. The genes are TRBV12-3 or TRBV12-4 and TRBJ2-7; 8 bases fit TRBD1. The CDR3 DNA reads as TGTGCCAGCAGCCCTTTAACCGGGACAGGCGAGCAGTACTTC. Its translation is CASSPLTGTGEQYF.